These 30 T cell receptor beta chains came from one sample sequenced in a study of blood T cell repertoires in COVID-19. Only in-frame clones appear in the TCRdb table, and some are missing; sequencing was by immunoSEQ multiplex PCR. The sample lists around 190,000 clones, approximately 82% occurring once. The sample taken for sequencing was peripheral blood. Every receptor here comes from a human donor in a cohort sampled during active COVID-19.

The chain is built from TRBV3-1 (or the pseudogene TRBV3-2) and TRBJ1-2; D possibly corresponds to TRBD1 (5 bases). CDR3 size: 16 residues. CDR1 and CDR2 from the germline V gene are LGHDT and YNNKEL (reference sequence). The germline V and J ends were trimmed by 4 bases and 2 bases, with 17 bases remaining between them. In DNA, the CDR3 is TGTGCCAGCAGCCCGGGTGTAAGGGGAAGGAACTATGGCTACACCTTC. Protein sequence: CASSPGVRGRNYGYTF.

The rearrangement joins TRBV4-1 to TRBJ2-3, with 10 bases identical to TRBD2. Per germline, CDR1 MGHRA and CDR2 YSYEKL. This CDR3 comprises 15 residues. Germline trimming cut 4 bases from V and 5 bases from J; bases unmatched to any gene: 6. CDR3 sequence: CASSLSGRFGDTQYF. The CDR3 nucleotides are TGCGCCAGCAGCCTTAGCGGGAGGTTCGGAGATACGCAGTATTTT.

This chain uses TRBV15 with TRBJ1-2; D is possibly TRBD1 (5 bases). V gave up 0 bases and J gave up 2 bases, with 7 bases separating them. CDR1 and CDR2 (germline): LNHNV, YYDKDF (reference sequence). The CDR3 is 14 residues long. In DNA, the CDR3 is TGTGCCACCAGCAGAGAGGCAGGGAACTATGGCTACACCTTC. Translated: CATSREAGNYGYTF.

The sample holds one count of this clone. The rearrangement uses TRBV27 and TRBJ2-6, with D unclear. In germline, CDR1 is MNHEY, CDR2 SMNVEV (reference sequence). The length of the CDR3 is 15 residues. Trimming shortened V by 5 bases and J by 0 bases, and 8 bases separated the two germline ends. CDR3 DNA: TGTGCCAGCAGTCCTCAGGTCTCTGGGGCCAACGTCCTGACTTTC. Amino acid sequence: CASSPQVSGANVLTF.

This chain joins TRBV10-1 and TRBJ2-3; no definite D call. The CDR3 consists of 15 residues. Looked up from germline, CDR1 is WNHNN and CDR2 is SYGVQD (reference sequence). The ends were cut back, 2 bases at V and 1 base at J, with 10 bases in the middle. The CDR3 nucleotides are TGCGCCAGCAGTGAGCGTAGGAGCCGCACAGATACGCAGTATTTT. It translates to CASSERRSRTDTQYF.

The V and J genes are TRBV28 and TRBJ2-5, with 11 bases aligning to TRBD2. The V gene end was trimmed by 6 bases and the J gene end by 7 bases; junction bases not matched to a gene: 10. Germline lookup yields CDR1 MDHEN and CDR2 SYDVKM. The CDR3 is 15 amino acids. Here the CDR3 DNA reads TGTGCCAGCAGCCCCGGACTAGCGGGCTTCGGGACCCAGTACTTC. It translates to CASSPGLAGFGTQYF.

This clone was observed a few times. This sequence joins TRBV7-9 and TRBJ2-5; the D is unclear. Per germline, CDR1 SEHNR and CDR2 FQNEAQ (reference sequence). V was pared by 1 base and J by 2 bases, with 8 bases between. CDR3 length equals 14 residues. The CDR3 DNA reads TGTGCCAGCAGCTTAGGTTACCAGCAAGAGACCCAGTACTTC. It encodes CASSLGYQQETQYF.

The chain joins TRBV6-5 to TRBJ2-7; 7 positions match TRBD1. The CDR3 totals 14 residues. Per the germline V gene, CDR1 is MNHEY and CDR2 is SVGAGI. J lost 9 bases, V lost 6 bases, and 14 bases had no gene match. Here the CDR3 reads CASRTSTGPSGQYF. CDR3 sequence (DNA): TGTGCCAGCAGAACATCGACAGGGCCCTCGGGGCAGTACTTC.

This clone turned up a few times. The rearrangement joins TRBV28 to TRBJ2-1; 10 nucleotides agree with TRBD2. This CDR3 has 14 residues. Losses at the gene ends were 10 bases for V and 7 bases for J; bases not matched to a gene: 10. The germline V gene encodes CDR1 MDHEN and CDR2 SYDVKM. The CDR3 DNA is TGTGCCATCATGACTAGCGGGTCAAAGAATGAGCAGTTCTTC. This gives the protein CAIMTSGSKNEQFF.

The V and J genes are TRBV9 and TRBJ1-2, with D uncertain. The V gene lost 6 bases and the J gene lost 3 bases, with 15 bases spanning the gap. The CDR3 is made up of 14 amino acids. The V gene's germline CDR1 is SGDLS and CDR2 YYNGEE. CDR3 sequence: CASTSLESDYGYTF. CDR3 DNA sequence: TGTGCCAGCACCTCGCTCGAGAGCGACTATGGCTACACCTTC.

Only a few counts were recorded for this clone. This chain connects TRBV19 to TRBJ2-3; 12 bases match TRBD2. CDR3 length: 16 residues. Per the germline V gene, CDR1 is LNHDA and CDR2 is SQIVND (reference sequence). V was pared by 0 bases and J by 3 bases, with 1 base of the junction left unmatched. For the CDR3, the DNA is TGTGCCAGTAGTATAGAACTAGCGGGAGGTACAGATACGCAGTATTTT. Translating it yields CASSIELAGGTDTQYF.

V gene TRBV19 combines with J gene TRBJ1-1; D is ambiguous. The CDR3 runs to 14 residues. Germline V gene lookup returns CDR1 LNHDA and CDR2 SQIVND (reference sequence). V was clipped by 3 bases and J by 4 bases, with 12 bases between them. The CDR3 spells CASSIGKAGTEAFF. In DNA form, the CDR3 reads TGTGCCAGTAGTATTGGCAAAGCAGGCACTGAAGCTTTCTTT.

J is TRBJ2-3 and V is TRBV25-1; D gene uncertain. The germline CDR1 and CDR2 sequences are MGHDK and SYGVNS. V lost 3 bases and J 2 bases, leaving 18 bases between the germline ends. The length of the CDR3 is 17 residues. The chain's CDR3 is CASSEARPCTNTDTQYF. DNA for the CDR3: TGTGCCAGCAGTGAGGCCAGGCCCTGTACAAACACAGATACGCAGTATTTT.

The chain couples TRBV6-5 to TRBJ1-6; D is perhaps TRBD1 (6 bases). Trimming shortened V by 0 bases and J by 10 bases, and 16 bases separated the two germline ends. In germline, CDR1 is MNHEY, CDR2 SVGAGI. CDR3 length: 16 residues. CDR3 in amino acids: CASSYSSQGWGSPLHF. CDR3 bases: TGTGCCAGCAGTTACTCGTCCCAGGGGTGGGGATCACCCCTCCACTTT.

The CDR3 sequence: CASSPRQGVQETQYF. CDR3 DNA: TGTGCCAGCAGCCCGAGACAGGGGGTCCAGGAGACCCAGTACTTC. The chain is built from TRBV5-5 and TRBJ2-5, with 9 bases fitting TRBD1. The CDR3 is made up of 15 amino acids. Trimming removed 4 bases from V and 5 bases from J; junction bases left unmatched: 9. In germline, CDR1 is SGHKS, CDR2 YYEKEE (reference sequence). The whole variable domain, remainder taken from reference TRBV5-5 and TRBJ2-5, is DAGVTQSPTHLIKTRGQQVTLRCSPISGHKSVSWYQQVLGQGPQFIFQYYEKEERGRGNFPDRFSARQFPNYSSELNVNALLLGDSALYLCASSPRQGVQETQYFGPGTRLLVL.

This rearrangement joins TRBV6-5 to TRBJ1-2, with D unresolved. The CDR3 extends over 14 amino acids. CDR1 is MNHEY and CDR2 is SVGAGI in the germline V gene. The V gene lost 6 bases and the J gene lost 0 bases, with 11 bases spanning the gap. In DNA, the CDR3 is TGTGCCAGCAGCGCCTCACAGCCTAACTATGGCTACACCTTC. Protein sequence: CASSASQPNYGYTF.

The V and J genes are TRBV7-2 and TRBJ1-6; 11 bases agree with TRBD1. This CDR3 has 16 residues. Losses at the gene ends were 5 bases for V and 10 bases for J; bases not matched to a gene: 10. The germline V gene has CDR1 SGHTA and CDR2 FQGNSA. The CDR3 DNA follows: TGTGCCAGCAGCCCGTGGACAGGGGGCAGTTTATCACCCCTCCACTTT. This encodes CASSPWTGGSLSPLHF.

This sequence joins TRBV5-6 and TRBJ2-1, with a possible D match to TRBD1 (6 bases). The CDR3 covers 12 residues. V was pared by 4 bases and J by 12 bases, with 14 bases between. Germline V CDR1 and CDR2: SGHDT, YYEEEE. Written as DNA, the CDR3 is TGTGCCAGCAGCCTCCCACAGGGCTGGCAGTTCTTC. Translation gives CASSLPQGWQFF.

The chain recombines TRBV6-6 with TRBJ1-5, with TRBD1 as a possible D gene (5 bases). The V and J ends lost 5 bases and 3 bases respectively, with 11 bases between them. From germline, CDR1 is MNHNY and CDR2 SVGAGI (reference sequence). The CDR3 spans 14 residues. CDR3 DNA: TGTGCCAGCAGTCCTGAGACAGACAATCAGCCCCAGCATTTT. The encoded protein is CASSPETDNQPQHF.

The chain links TRBV19 to TRBJ1-6; D unclear. Germline V gives CDR1 LNHDA, CDR2 SQIVND (reference sequence). V lost 6 bases, J lost 7 bases, and 16 bases lay in between. The CDR3 extends over 15 amino acids. CDR3 nucleotide sequence: TGTGCCAGTAGCAGGTCTGTCAGTGACAATTCACCCCTCCACTTT. It translates to CASSRSVSDNSPLHF.

This chain joins TRBV6-5 and TRBJ1-5, with no clear D. Germline lookup yields CDR1 MNHEY and CDR2 SVGAGI. There are 14 residues in the CDR3. V gave up 6 bases and J gave up 5 bases, with 14 bases separating them. This CDR3 reads CASRSRLVDQPQHF. The CDR3 nucleotides read TGTGCCAGCAGGTCGAGGTTGGTGGATCAGCCCCAGCATTTT.

The chain carries TRBV15 and TRBJ2-7; tentatively, D is TRBD2 (7 bases). Germline-derived CDR1 and CDR2 are LNHNV and YYDKDF (reference sequence). The germline V and J ends were trimmed by 3 bases and 5 bases, with 20 bases remaining between them. The CDR3 covers 16 residues. Here the CDR3 DNA reads TGTGCCACCAGCAGCGGTTCCCTTGCGGGGGCCCACGAGCAGTACTTC. It is translated as CATSSGSLAGAHEQYF.

The chain couples TRBV19 to TRBJ2-1; D is perhaps TRBD2 (5 bases). The germline V and J ends were trimmed by 9 bases and 2 bases, with 17 bases remaining between them. The CDR3 totals 15 residues. From germline, CDR1 is LNHDA and CDR2 SQIVND (reference sequence). CDR3 region: CASHGLDTPYNEQFF. DNA of the CDR3: TGTGCCAGCCACGGACTGGATACTCCCTACAATGAGCAGTTCTTC.

The rearrangement joins TRBV25-1 to TRBJ1-1; TRBD1 matches at 7 bases. Germline V lookup: CDR1 MGHDK, CDR2 SYGVNS. V shed 8 bases, J shed 3 bases, and the junction held 12 bases outside the gene matches. This CDR3 is 15 amino acids long. The CDR3 region has the DNA TGTGCCAGCTCCCCATCCACTACAGGGGACACTGAAGCTTTCTTT. This encodes CASSPSTTGDTEAFF. Supplemented by reference TRBV25-1 and TRBJ1-1, the full variable domain reads EADIYQTPRYLVIGTGKKITLECSQTMGHDKMYWYQQDPGMELHLIHYSYGVNSTEKGDLSSESTVSRIRTEHFPLTLESARPSHTSQYLCASSPSTTGDTEAFFGQGTRLTVV.

V and J are TRBV6-6 and TRBJ1-5; TRBD1 might be the D (5 bases). Trimming removed 8 bases from V and 4 bases from J, with 12 bases in between. This CDR3 contains 13 residues. CDR1 is MNHNY, CDR2 SVGAGI, per germline (reference sequence). The DNA for the CDR3 is TGTGCCAGCCTGACAGCGGGGAATCAGCCCCAGCATTTT. Protein: CASLTAGNQPQHF.

The chain has TRBV6-6 and TRBJ2-6; D unresolved. CDR3 length: 13 amino acids. CDR1 MNHNY and CDR2 SVGAGI come from the germline V gene (reference sequence). Trimming pared 7 bases from V and 4 bases from J, leaving 8 bases between. Here the CDR3 reads CASTLTGANVLTF. The CDR3 nucleotides read TGTGCCAGCACCCTGACAGGGGCCAACGTCCTGACTTTC.

The chain is built from TRBV27 and TRBJ1-1; D might be TRBD1 (5 bases). This CDR3 spans 13 amino acids. Germline CDR1 and CDR2: MNHEY and SMNVEV (reference sequence). Trimming removed 6 bases from V and 3 bases from J, with 11 bases in between. This chain's CDR3 is CASRRQTDTEAFF. CDR3 sequence (DNA): TGTGCCAGCAGGAGACAGACGGACACTGAAGCTTTCTTT.

J is TRBJ2-1 and V is TRBV18; 12 nucleotides line up with TRBD1. The CDR3 runs 16 residues. V shed 2 bases, J shed 8 bases, and the junction held 7 bases outside the gene matches. CDR1 KGHSH and CDR2 LQKENI come from the germline V gene. The DNA for the CDR3 is TGTGCCAGCTCACCAATAGGGACAGGGGGCCGGGATGAGCAGTTCTTC. It translates to CASSPIGTGGRDEQFF.

J is TRBJ1-6 and V is TRBV15; 10 bases agree with TRBD1. V lost 1 base to trimming and J lost 5 bases; unmatched junction nucleotides: 2. Germline V lookup: CDR1 LNHNV, CDR2 YYDKDF (reference sequence). CDR3 length: 16 amino acids. CDR3 bases: TGTGCCACCAGCAGAGGGGACAGGGGAGATAATTCACCCCTCCACTTT. It codes for CATSRGDRGDNSPLHF. Filled out from reference TRBV15 and TRBJ1-6, the complete variable domain reads DAMVIQNPRYQVTQFGKPVTLSCSQTLNHNVMYWYQQKSSQAPKLLFHYYDKDFNNEADTPDNFQSRRPNTSFCFLDIRSPGLGDTAMYLCATSRGDRGDNSPLHFGNGTRLTVT.

J is TRBJ2-7 and V is TRBV18; 9 bases are a match to TRBD2. The J segment lost 2 bases and the V segment lost 3 bases, leaving 8 bases of the junction unmatched. Germline V gives CDR1 KGHSH, CDR2 LQKENI. CDR3 size: 16 residues. This CDR3 reads CASSPVFSGSPYEQYF. CDR3 DNA sequence: TGTGCCAGCTCACCGGTTTTTAGCGGGAGCCCCTACGAGCAGTACTTC.